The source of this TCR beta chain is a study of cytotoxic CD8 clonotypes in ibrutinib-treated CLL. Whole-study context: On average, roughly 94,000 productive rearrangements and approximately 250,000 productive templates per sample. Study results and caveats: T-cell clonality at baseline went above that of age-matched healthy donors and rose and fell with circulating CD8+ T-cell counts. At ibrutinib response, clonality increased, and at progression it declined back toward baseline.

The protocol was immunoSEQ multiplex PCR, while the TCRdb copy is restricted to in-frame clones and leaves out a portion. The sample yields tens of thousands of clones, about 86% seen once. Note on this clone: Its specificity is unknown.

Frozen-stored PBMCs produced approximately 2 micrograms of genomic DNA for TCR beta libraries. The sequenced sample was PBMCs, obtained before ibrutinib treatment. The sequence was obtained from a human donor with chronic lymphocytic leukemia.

The CDR3 sequence is CASSLSGEETQYF. The DNA of the CDR3 is TGCGCCAGCAGCTTGAGCGGTGAAGAGACCCAGTACTTC. V usage is TRBV5-1 and J usage is TRBJ2-5; perhaps TRBD2 as D (5 bases). Germline-derived CDR1 and CDR2 are SGHRS and YFSETQ. The CDR3 sequence is 13 residues long. V lost 1 base, J lost 3 bases, and 7 bases lay in between.